Listed below are T cell receptor beta chains from one sample, sequenced in a study of blood T cells in healthy people across ages. Via MiXCR, TCRdb re-called the 5' RACE reads, giving one row per CDR3 protein. This table holds 1,800,000 or so distinct CDR3 sequences, approximately 40% found once. Sequencing input: blood. The receptor source for this set is a human donor in good health. Both conserved end residues are part of each CDR3. The order of the fields is clone size, V gene, D gene, J gene, CDR3 protein, CDR3 DNA. D genes are given only for firm matches. Some rows have no size entry. The others give once, few or many, or a class for an expanded clone.

clone size: once
V gene: TRBV5-1
D gene: TRBD1
J gene: TRBJ1-5
CDR3 protein: CAGSWTGEESQPQHF
CDR3 DNA: TGCGCCGGCAGCTGGACAGGGGAGGAGAGTCAGCCCCAGCATTTT

clone size: few
V gene: TRBV5-1
D gene: TRBD1
J gene: TRBJ2-3
CDR3 protein: CASSLRQGLADTQYF
CDR3 DNA: TGCGCCAGCAGCTTGAGACAGGGATTAGCCGATACGCAGTATTTT

clone size: few
V gene: TRBV10-3
D gene: TRBD1
J gene: TRBJ1-6
CDR3 protein: CAIRPTGDRDSPLHF
CDR3 DNA: TGTGCCATCAGACCAACAGGCGACAGGGATTCACCCCTCCACTTT

clone size: few
V gene: TRBV2
D gene: NA
J gene: TRBJ2-6
CDR3 protein: CASSPRWGVVANVLTF
CDR3 DNA: TGTGCCAGCAGTCCCCGGTGGGGGGTTGTGGCCAACGTCCTGACTTTC

clone size: NA
V gene: TRBV7-9
D gene: TRBD1
J gene: TRBJ2-3
CDR3 protein: CASSSVPGQGHTQYF
CDR3 DNA: TGTGCCAGCAGCTCCGTCCCGGGACAGGGACATACGCAGTATTTT

clone size: NA
V gene: TRBV27
D gene: TRBD1
J gene: TRBJ1-2
CDR3 protein: CASSPSQGARGYGYTF
CDR3 DNA: TGTGCCAGCAGTCCATCACAGGGGGCGAGAGGCTATGGCTACACCTTC

clone size: NA
V gene: TRBV29-1
D gene: TRBD2
J gene: TRBJ2-5
CDR3 protein: CSVLTSREETQYF
CDR3 DNA: TGCAGCGTTCTGACTAGCAGGGAAGAGACCCAGTACTTC

clone size: few
V gene: TRBV28
D gene: NA
J gene: TRBJ1-4
CDR3 protein: CASSPSGVGSLNEKLFF
CDR3 DNA: TGTGCCAGCAGTCCCTCGGGGGTAGGGTCACTTAATGAAAAACTGTTTTTT

clone size: NA
V gene: TRBV4-3
D gene: TRBD1
J gene: TRBJ2-2
CDR3 protein: CASSQVRGPGDTGELFF
CDR3 DNA: TGCGCCAGCAGCCAGGTCAGGGGGCCAGGCGACACCGGGGAGCTGTTTTTT

clone size: NA
V gene: TRBV12-3/TRBV12-4
D gene: NA
J gene: TRBJ2-3
CDR3 protein: CASSLFLRNTQYF
CDR3 DNA: TGTGCCAGCAGTTTGTTTCTAAGGAATACGCAGTATTTT

clone size: NA
V gene: TRBV4-2
D gene: TRBD1
J gene: TRBJ1-2
CDR3 protein: CASSQLDRAAGYTF
CDR3 DNA: TGTGCCAGCAGCCAACTGGACAGGGCAGCGGGCTACACCTTC

clone size: NA
V gene: TRBV7-2
D gene: NA
J gene: TRBJ2-7
CDR3 protein: CASSVRTVSSYEQYF
CDR3 DNA: TGTGCCAGCAGCGTGAGGACTGTGAGTTCCTACGAGCAGTACTTC

clone size: NA
V gene: TRBV27
D gene: TRBD1
J gene: TRBJ1-2
CDR3 protein: CASSFRSGRGYGYTF
CDR3 DNA: TGTGCCAGCAGTTTTCGATCGGGCAGGGGGTATGGCTACACCTTC

clone size: NA
V gene: TRBV27
D gene: NA
J gene: TRBJ2-7
CDR3 protein: CASSPISTLFFIRGLGEQYF
CDR3 DNA: TGTGCCAGCAGCCCAATATCCACCTTATTCTTTATCAGGGGTTTAGGCGAGCAGTACTTC

clone size: NA
V gene: TRBV24-1
D gene: NA
J gene: TRBJ2-6
CDR3 protein: CATSDSNRWGSGANVLTF
CDR3 DNA: TGTGCCACCAGTGATTCGAACCGGTGGGGCAGCGGGGCCAACGTCCTGACTTTC

clone size: NA
V gene: TRBV27
D gene: TRBD1
J gene: TRBJ1-5
CDR3 protein: CASSSGQLNQPQHF
CDR3 DNA: TGTGCCAGCAGTTCGGGACAGCTCAATCAGCCCCAGCATTTT

clone size: once
V gene: TRBV20-1
D gene: NA
J gene: TRBJ1-1
CDR3 protein: CSAGSTVRTEAFF
CDR3 DNA: TGCAGTGCTGGATCGACAGTTCGCACTGAAGCTTTCTTT

clone size: few
V gene: TRBV20-1
D gene: NA
J gene: TRBJ2-7
CDR3 protein: CSAATRTSEQYF
CDR3 DNA: TGCAGTGCCGCGACTAGAACATCCGAGCAGTACTTC

clone size: NA
V gene: TRBV12-3/TRBV12-4
D gene: NA
J gene: TRBJ1-1
CDR3 protein: CASSFRWTAAFF
CDR3 DNA: TGTGCCAGCAGTTTCAGATGGACTGCAGCTTTCTTT

clone size: NA
V gene: TRBV11-2
D gene: NA
J gene: TRBJ2-5
CDR3 protein: CASSLAQPYNEQYF
CDR3 DNA: TGTGCCAGCAGCTTAGCACAGCCTTACAATGAGCAGTACTTC

clone size: few
V gene: TRBV6-2/TRBV6-3
D gene: TRBD1
J gene: TRBJ2-1
CDR3 protein: CASSYGGGQGGNEQFF
CDR3 DNA: TGTGCCAGCAGTTACGGAGGAGGACAGGGGGGCAATGAGCAGTTCTTC

clone size: NA
V gene: TRBV29-1
D gene: NA
J gene: TRBJ2-4
CDR3 protein: CSALREFGNEQYF
CDR3 DNA: TGCAGCGCTCTTCGGGAGTTTGGCAATGAGCAGTACTTC